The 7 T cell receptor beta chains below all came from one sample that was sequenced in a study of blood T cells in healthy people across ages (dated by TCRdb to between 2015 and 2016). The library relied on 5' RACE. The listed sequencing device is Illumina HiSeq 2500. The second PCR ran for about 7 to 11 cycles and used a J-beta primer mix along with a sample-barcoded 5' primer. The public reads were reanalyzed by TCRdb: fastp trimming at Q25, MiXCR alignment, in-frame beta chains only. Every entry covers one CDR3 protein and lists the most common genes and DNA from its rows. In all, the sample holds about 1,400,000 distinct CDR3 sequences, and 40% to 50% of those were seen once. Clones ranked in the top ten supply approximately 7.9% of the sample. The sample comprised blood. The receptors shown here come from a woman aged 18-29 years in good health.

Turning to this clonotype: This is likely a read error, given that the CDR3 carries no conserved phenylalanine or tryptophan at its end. The CDR3 coding sequence is TGTGCCAGCAGCCCGGCAGCGGGGGCCTACAATGAGCAGTTCTAC. It is translated as CASSPAAGAYNEQFY. The chain recombines TRBV6-6 with TRBJ2-1, with 8 bases lining up with TRBD2. The germline V gene encodes CDR1 MNHNY and CDR2 SVGAGI (reference sequence). Germline trimming cut 6 bases from V and 2 bases from J; bases unmatched to any gene: 6. CDR3 length equals 15 residues.

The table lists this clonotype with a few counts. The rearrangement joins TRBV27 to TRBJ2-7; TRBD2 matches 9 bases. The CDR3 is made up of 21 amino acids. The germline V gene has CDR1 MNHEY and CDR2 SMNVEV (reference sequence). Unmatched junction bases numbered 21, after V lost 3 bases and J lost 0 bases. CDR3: CASSFRSDPVASGIISYEQYF. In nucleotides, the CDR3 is TGTGCCAGCAGTTTTCGGTCAGATCCAGTGGCTAGCGGGATCATCTCCTACGAGCAGTACTTC.

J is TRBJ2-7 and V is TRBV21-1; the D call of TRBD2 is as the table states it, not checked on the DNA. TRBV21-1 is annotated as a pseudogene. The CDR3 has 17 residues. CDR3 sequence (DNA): TGTGCCAGCAGGAAAAGGGAAACCGCCTTCCCCATCAATGAGCAGTACTTC. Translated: CASRKRETAFPINEQYF.

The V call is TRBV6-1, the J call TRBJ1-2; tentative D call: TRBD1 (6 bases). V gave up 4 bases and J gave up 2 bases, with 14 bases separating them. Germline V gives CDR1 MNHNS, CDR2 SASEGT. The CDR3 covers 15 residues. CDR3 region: CASSGQDRHNYGYTF. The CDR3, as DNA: TGTGCCAGCAGTGGTCAAGACAGGCACAACTATGGCTACACCTTC.

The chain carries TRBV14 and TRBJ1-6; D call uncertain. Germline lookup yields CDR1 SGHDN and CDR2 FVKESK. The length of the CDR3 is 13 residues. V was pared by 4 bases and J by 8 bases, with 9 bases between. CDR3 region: CASSRLGDSPLHF. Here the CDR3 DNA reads TGTGCCAGCAGCCGACTCGGAGATTCACCCCTCCACTTT.

CDR3 nucleotides: TGTGCCAGCAGCTTCAAGAACACCGGGGAGCTGTTTTTT. It codes for CASSFKNTGELFF. This sequence joins TRBV7-2 and TRBJ2-2, with D uncertain. V was trimmed by 3 bases and J by 1 base, leaving 3 bases between them. The CDR3 is 13 amino acids. Germline CDR1 is SGHTA and CDR2 is FQGNSA. Together with reference TRBV7-2 and TRBJ2-2, the CDR3 gives the full variable domain: GAGVSQSPSNKVTEKGKDVELRCDPISGHTALYWYRQSLGQGLEFLIYFQGNSAPDKSGLPSDRFSAERTGGSVSTLTIQRTQQEDSAVYLCASSFKNTGELFFGEGSRLTVL.

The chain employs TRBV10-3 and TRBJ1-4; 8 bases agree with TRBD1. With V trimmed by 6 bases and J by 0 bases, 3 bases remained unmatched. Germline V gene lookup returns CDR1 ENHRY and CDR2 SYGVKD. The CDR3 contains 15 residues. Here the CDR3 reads CAISVTGATNEKLFF. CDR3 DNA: TGTGCCATCAGCGTGACAGGGGCAACTAATGAAAAACTGTTTTTT.